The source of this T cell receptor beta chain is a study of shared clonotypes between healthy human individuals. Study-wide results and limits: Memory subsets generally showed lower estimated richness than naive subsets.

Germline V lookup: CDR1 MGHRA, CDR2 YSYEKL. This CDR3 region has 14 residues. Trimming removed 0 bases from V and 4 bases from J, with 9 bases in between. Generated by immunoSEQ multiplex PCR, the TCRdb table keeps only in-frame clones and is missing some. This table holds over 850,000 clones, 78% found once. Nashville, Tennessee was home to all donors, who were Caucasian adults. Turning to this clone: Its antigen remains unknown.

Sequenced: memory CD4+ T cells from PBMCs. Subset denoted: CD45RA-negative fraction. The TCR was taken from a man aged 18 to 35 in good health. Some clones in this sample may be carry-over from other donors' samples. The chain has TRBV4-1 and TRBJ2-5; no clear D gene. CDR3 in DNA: TGCGCCAGCAGCCAAGATTGGGGATCAGAGACCCAGTACTTC. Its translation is CASSQDWGSETQYF.